This TCR beta chain was recovered during a study of cytomegalovirus exposure and HLA in healthy donors. About this clone itself: The antigen is unknown.

TCRdb's table, derived via immunoSEQ multiplex PCR, lists solely in-frame clones and lacks some. Among 200,000 to 250,000 clones listed, around four fifths were seen once. Whole-study findings and limits: Through in vitro validation, three CMV-associated chains were shown to be specific for CMV antigens. TCR beta chains numbering 164 were designated cytomegalovirus-associated. Reports described diagnosis of cytomegalovirus status by the classifier as highly specific and sensitive. In the approximately 120 validation repertoires, a later analysis found that first-cohort TCR clusters tended to co-occur.

Germline loops: CDR1 SGHRS, CDR2 YFSETQ. The V and J ends lost 0 bases and 4 bases, in that order; junction bases with no gene match: 5. This CDR3 region has 15 residues. Sequenced input: PBMCs. This TCR was sampled from a young woman in good health and CMV-seronegative. The J gene is TRBJ1-2, the V gene TRBV5-1, with 8 nucleotides matching TRBD1. The CDR3 nucleotides read TGCGCCAGCAGCTTGGAACAGGGGGTCGGCTATGGCTACACCTTC. It translates to CASSLEQGVGYGYTF.